The clone carrying this T cell receptor (beta chain) showed up many times. A NOSPECS grade of at least 4, a Clinical Activity Score of at least 3 and duration under 3 months were recorded in ophthalmopathy patients. Losses at the gene ends were 3 bases for V and 2 bases for J; bases not matched to a gene: 3. Per germline, CDR1 DFQATT and CDR2 SNEGSKA (reference sequence). CDR3 length: 14 amino acids. Amplification of TCR beta CDR3 regions was performed using RNA transcripts as template. HTBI primers were the set used in a first-round RT-PCR of the TCR CDR3. Each CDR3 protein gets one entry after TCRdb re-called the multiplex PCR reads with MiXCR. The data hold roughly 290,000 distinct CDR3 sequences, with about 18% observed a single time. The sample originates from a study of T cells in Graves' hyperthyroidism and ophthalmopathy. Study-wide context: Peripheral blood was secured at the point of initial diagnosis, before any treatment.

The specimen sequenced was blood. The chain combines TRBV20-1 with TRBJ1-5; 8 bases fit TRBD1. The receptor's source is a woman aged 55-75 years with Graves' ophthalmopathy. This chain's CDR3 is CSARGGQGNQPQHF. Written as DNA, the CDR3 is TGCAGTGCTAGGGGGGGACAGGGCAATCAGCCCCAGCATTTT.